This is a list of T cell receptor beta chains from one sample in a study of shared clonotypes between healthy human individuals. Using immunoSEQ multiplex PCR, the repertoire was profiled, and TCRdb retains in-frame clones only, with some absent. Of hundreds of thousands of clones listed, less than 80% are singletons. Sequencing input: memory CD4+ T cells sorted from blood. The receptors stem from a woman aged 25 to 39 in good health. Each CDR3 is given with its conserved first and last residue. Fields, in order: D gene, V gene, clone size, CDR3 length, J gene, CDR3 DNA, CDR3 protein. A D gene is named only where the DNA matches it firmly. Clone sizes are given selectively: once, few, many, or a class where the clone is expanded.

NA,TRBV20-1,NA,11,TRBJ1-2,TGCAGTGCCAAAAAAGTCGGGGGCTACACCTTC,CSAKKVGGYTF
NA,TRBV2,NA,11,TRBJ1-1,TGTGCCAGCACCGGTTCAACTGAAGCTTTCTTT,CASTGSTEAFF
TRBD1,TRBV5-1,many,15,TRBJ1-2,TGCGCCAGCAGCTTCGGAGACAGGGATTACTATGGCTACACCTTC,CASSFGDRDYYGYTF
NA,TRBV11-2,NA,13,TRBJ2-5,TGTGCCAGCAGCTTTTCCAGCCAAGAGACCCAGTACTTC,CASSFSSQETQYF
NA,TRBV19,NA,14,TRBJ1-5,TGTGCCAGTAGTATTCGGACAGTAATTCAGCCCCAGCATTTT,CASSIRTVIQPQHF
TRBD2,TRBV19,NA,13,TRBJ2-5,TGTGCCAGCAAACTAGCGTCTCAAGAGACCCAGTACTTC,CASKLASQETQYF
TRBD2,TRBV7-8,many,21,TRBJ2-1,TGTGCCAGCAGCCCGTTCTTGGGCGGGAGAACTCCAAATCCCTCCTACAATGAGCAGTTCTTC,CASSPFLGGRTPNPSYNEQFF
NA,TRBV18,NA,15,TRBJ2-7,TGTGCCAGCTCAAATGGAGGAGAGGGGCGCTACGAGCAGTACTTC,CASSNGGEGRYEQYF
NA,TRBV6-1,NA,13,TRBJ1-4,TGTGCCAGCAGTGAATCGTGGGGGCAAAAACTGTTTTTT,CASSESWGQKLFF
NA,TRBV13,NA,14,TRBJ2-7,TGTGCCAGCAGCTTAGGTATGGGGGGCGACGAGCAGTACTTC,CASSLGMGGDEQYF
NA,TRBV27,NA,16,TRBJ2-7,TGTGCCAGCAGCACCCGGGAAGGGGGGGCGAAACACGAGCAGTACTTC,CASSTREGGAKHEQYF
TRBD2,TRBV5-5,few,16,TRBJ2-3,TGTGCCAGCAGCTTGATCGGCGGGGGAGTGACAGATACGCAGTATTTT,CASSLIGGGVTDTQYF
NA,TRBV9,NA,14,TRBJ2-7,TGTGCCAGCAGCGTAGGGGGGGAAGGGTACGAGCAGTACTTC,CASSVGGEGYEQYF